Sequencing of this T cell receptor beta chain was carried out in a study of T cells in localized non-small cell lung cancer. The germline gives CDR1 SGHTA, CDR2 FQGNSA. J was trimmed by 8 bases and V by 5 bases; bases with no gene match: 3. The CDR3 sequence is 15 residues long. Generated by immunoSEQ multiplex PCR, the TCRdb table keeps only in-frame clones and is missing some. Of 35,000 to 45,000 clones in the sample, 88% were seen once. Study results and limitations: As only one tumor region underwent sequencing, heterogeneity remains possible. The study linked higher blood T cell density to longer overall survival. Measurement of T cell clonality placed uninvolved adjacent lung highest, above the level in tumor.

This clone was detected only once. The antigen is undetermined. The source of this sequence is a female donor older than 55 with stage I squamous cell lung carcinoma. The specimen comprised peripheral blood, sampled before any cancer treatment. V and J are TRBV7-2 and TRBJ2-1, with 16 bases identical to TRBD2. The CDR3, as DNA: TGTGCCAGCAGCCCGGGACTAGCGGGAGGGGATGAGCAGTTCTTC. Amino acids: CASSPGLAGGDEQFF.